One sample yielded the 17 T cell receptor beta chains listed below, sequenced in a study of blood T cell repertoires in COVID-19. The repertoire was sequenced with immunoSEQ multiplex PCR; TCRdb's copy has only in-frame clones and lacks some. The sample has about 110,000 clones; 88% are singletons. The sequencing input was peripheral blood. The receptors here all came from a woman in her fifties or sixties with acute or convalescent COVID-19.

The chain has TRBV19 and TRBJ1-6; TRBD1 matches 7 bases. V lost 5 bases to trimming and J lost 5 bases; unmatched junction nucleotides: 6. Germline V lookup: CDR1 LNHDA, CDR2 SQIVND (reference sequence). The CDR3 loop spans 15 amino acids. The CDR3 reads CASSLGDRHNSPLHF. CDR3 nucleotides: TGTGCCAGTAGTCTCGGGGACAGACATAATTCACCCCTCCACTTT.

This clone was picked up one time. The CDR3 DNA reads TGTGCCAGCAGCCCCAACATCGAACAGCGGGAGTATGCTTACAATGAGCAGTTCTTC. Translation gives CASSPNIEQREYAYNEQFF. The chain uses TRBV7-9 and TRBJ2-1, with 8 positions matching TRBD2. Germline V CDR1 and CDR2: SEHNR, FQNEAQ (reference sequence). CDR3 length: 19 residues. After removal of 5 bases from V and 4 bases from J, the junction contained 19 bases not matched to a gene.

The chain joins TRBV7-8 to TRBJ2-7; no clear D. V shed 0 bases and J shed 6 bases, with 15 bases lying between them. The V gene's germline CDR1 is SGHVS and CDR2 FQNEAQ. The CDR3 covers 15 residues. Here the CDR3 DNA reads TGTGCCAGCAGCTTAGCGCCGGTAGATAGCAGCGAGCAGTACTTC. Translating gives CASSLAPVDSSEQYF.

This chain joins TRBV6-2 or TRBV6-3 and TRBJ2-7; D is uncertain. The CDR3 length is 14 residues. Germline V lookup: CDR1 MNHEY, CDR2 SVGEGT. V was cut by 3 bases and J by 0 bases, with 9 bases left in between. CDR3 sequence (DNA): TGTGCCAGCAGTTATGCGAGAAGCTCCTACGAGCAGTACTTC. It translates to CASSYARSSYEQYF.

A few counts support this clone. CDR3 nucleotides: TGTGCCAGTAGTACAGGGGACATTCAGTACTTC. Its translation: CASSTGDIQYF. This rearrangement joins TRBV19 to TRBJ2-4; maybe TRBD1 (6 bases). The CDR3 length is 11 residues. Trimming removed 4 bases at V and 8 bases at J, with 6 bases between. The germline gives CDR1 LNHDA, CDR2 SQIVND (reference sequence).

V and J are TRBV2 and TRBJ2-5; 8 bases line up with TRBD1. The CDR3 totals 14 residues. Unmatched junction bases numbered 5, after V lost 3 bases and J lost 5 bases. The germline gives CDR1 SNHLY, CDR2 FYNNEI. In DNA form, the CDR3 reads TGTGCCAGCAGTGATGAGGACAGGGTGGAGACCCAGTACTTC. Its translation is CASSDEDRVETQYF.

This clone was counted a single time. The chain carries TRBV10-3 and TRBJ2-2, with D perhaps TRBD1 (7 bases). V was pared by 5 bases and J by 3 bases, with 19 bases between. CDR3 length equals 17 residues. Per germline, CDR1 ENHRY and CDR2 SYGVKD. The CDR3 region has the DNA TGTGCCATCAGTAAGGCTGCAGGGGGGACGGACACCGGGGAGCTGTTTTTT. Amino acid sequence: CAISKAAGGTDTGELFF.

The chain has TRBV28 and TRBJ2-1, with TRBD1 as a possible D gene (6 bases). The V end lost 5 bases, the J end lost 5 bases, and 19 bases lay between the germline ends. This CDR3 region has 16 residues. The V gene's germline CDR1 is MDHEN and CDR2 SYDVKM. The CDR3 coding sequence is TGTGCCAGCAGTCCCCCCAGGGCAGGGGCTAACAATGAGCAGTTCTTC. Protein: CASSPPRAGANNEQFF. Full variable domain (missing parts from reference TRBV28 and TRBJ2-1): DVKVTQSSRYLVKRTGEKVFLECVQDMDHENMFWYRQDPGLGLRLIYFSYDVKMKEKGDIPEGYSVSREKKERFSLILESASTNQTSMYLCASSPPRAGANNEQFFGPGTRLTVL.

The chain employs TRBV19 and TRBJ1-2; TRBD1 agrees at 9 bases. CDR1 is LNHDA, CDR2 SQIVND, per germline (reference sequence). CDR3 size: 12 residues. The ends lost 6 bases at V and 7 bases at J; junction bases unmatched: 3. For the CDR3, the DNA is TGTGCCAGTAGCCGGGACAGGGTTGGCTACACCTTC. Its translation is CASSRDRVGYTF.

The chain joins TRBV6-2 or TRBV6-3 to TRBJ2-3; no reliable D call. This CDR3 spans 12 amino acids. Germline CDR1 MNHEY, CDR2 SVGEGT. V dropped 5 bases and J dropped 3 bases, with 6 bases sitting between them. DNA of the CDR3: TGTGCCAGCAGTCCCTTTACAGATACGCAGTATTTT. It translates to CASSPFTDTQYF.

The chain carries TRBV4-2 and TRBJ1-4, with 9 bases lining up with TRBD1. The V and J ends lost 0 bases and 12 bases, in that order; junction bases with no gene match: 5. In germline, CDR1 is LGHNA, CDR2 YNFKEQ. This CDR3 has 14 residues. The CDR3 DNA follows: TGTGCCAGCAGCCAAGAGGGACAGGGATGGGAACTGTTTTTT. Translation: CASSQEGQGWELFF.

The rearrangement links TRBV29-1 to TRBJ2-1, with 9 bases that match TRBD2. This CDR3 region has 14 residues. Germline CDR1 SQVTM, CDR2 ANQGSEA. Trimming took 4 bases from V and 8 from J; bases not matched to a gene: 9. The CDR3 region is CSVVGAGGPYEQFF. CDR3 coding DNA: TGCAGCGTTGTCGGGGCGGGAGGGCCTTATGAGCAGTTCTTC.

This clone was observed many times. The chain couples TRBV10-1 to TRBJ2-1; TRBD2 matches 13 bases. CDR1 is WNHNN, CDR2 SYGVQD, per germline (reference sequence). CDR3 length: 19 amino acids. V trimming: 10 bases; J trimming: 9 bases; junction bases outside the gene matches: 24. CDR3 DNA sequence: TGCGCCAAGGGGCTGCCGCGGACTAGCGGGAGACCTTCGTCTGTTGAGCAGTTCTTC. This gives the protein CAKGLPRTSGRPSSVEQFF.

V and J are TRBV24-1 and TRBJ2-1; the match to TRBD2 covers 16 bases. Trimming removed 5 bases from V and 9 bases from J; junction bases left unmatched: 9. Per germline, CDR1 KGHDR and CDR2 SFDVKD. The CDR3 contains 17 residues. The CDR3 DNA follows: TGTGCCACCAGTGCTGTCATCGGGACTAGCGGGAGGGGTGAGCAGTTCTTC. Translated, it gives CATSAVIGTSGRGEQFF.

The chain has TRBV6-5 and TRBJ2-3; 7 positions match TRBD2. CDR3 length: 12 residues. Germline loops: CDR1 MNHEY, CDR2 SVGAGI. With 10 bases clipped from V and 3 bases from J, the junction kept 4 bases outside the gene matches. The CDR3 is CATAGDTDTQYF. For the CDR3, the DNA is TGTGCCACCGCGGGAGATACAGATACGCAGTATTTT.

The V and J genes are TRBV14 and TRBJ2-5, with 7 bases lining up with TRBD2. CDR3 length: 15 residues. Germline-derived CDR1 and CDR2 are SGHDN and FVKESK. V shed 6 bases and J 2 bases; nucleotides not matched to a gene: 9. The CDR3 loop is CASSHPGLTQETQYF. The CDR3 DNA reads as TGTGCCAGCAGTCACCCGGGACTAACGCAAGAGACCCAGTACTTC.

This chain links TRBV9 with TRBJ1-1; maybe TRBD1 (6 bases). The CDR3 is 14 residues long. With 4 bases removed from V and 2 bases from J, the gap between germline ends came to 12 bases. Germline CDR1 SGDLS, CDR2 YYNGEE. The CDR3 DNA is TGTGCCAGCAGCCCGGGGACAACTAACACTGAAGCTTTCTTT. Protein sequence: CASSPGTTNTEAFF.